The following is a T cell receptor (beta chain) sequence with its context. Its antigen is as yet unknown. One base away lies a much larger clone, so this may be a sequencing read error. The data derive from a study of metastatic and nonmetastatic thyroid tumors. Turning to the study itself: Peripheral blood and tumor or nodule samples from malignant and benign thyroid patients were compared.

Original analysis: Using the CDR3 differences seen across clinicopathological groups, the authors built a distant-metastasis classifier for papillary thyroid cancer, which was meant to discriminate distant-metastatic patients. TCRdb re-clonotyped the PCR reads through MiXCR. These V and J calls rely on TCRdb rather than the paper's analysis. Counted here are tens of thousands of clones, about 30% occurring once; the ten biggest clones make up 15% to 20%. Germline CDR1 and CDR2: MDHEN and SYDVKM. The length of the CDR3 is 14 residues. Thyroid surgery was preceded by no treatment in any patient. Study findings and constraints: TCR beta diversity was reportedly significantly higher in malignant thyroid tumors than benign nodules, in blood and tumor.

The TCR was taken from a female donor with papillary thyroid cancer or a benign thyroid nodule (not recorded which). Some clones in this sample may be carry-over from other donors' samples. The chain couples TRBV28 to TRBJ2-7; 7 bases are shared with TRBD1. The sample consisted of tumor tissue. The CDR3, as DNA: TGTACCAGCAGCTACAGGACAGGTTCCTACGAGCAGTACTTC. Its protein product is CTSSYRTGSYEQYF.